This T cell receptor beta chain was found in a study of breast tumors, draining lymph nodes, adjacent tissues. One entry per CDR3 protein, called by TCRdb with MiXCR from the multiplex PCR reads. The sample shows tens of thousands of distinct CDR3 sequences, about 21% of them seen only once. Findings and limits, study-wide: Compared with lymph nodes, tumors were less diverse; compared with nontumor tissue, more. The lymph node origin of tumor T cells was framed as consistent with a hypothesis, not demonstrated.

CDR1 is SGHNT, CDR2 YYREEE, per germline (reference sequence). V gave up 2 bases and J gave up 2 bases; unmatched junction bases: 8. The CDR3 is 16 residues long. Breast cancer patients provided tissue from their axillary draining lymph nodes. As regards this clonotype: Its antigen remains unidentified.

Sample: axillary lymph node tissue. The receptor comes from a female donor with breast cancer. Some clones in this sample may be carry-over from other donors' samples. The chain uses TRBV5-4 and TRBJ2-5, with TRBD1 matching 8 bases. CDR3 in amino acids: CASSFDRGPGQETQYF. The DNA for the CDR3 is TGTGCCAGCAGCTTCGACAGGGGCCCTGGGCAAGAGACCCAGTACTTC. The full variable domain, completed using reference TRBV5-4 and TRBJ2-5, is ETGVTQSPTHLIKTRGQQVTLRCSSQSGHNTVSWYQQALGQGPQFIFQYYREEENGRGNFPPRFSGLQFPNYSSELNVNALELDDSALYLCASSFDRGPGQETQYFGPGTRLLVL.